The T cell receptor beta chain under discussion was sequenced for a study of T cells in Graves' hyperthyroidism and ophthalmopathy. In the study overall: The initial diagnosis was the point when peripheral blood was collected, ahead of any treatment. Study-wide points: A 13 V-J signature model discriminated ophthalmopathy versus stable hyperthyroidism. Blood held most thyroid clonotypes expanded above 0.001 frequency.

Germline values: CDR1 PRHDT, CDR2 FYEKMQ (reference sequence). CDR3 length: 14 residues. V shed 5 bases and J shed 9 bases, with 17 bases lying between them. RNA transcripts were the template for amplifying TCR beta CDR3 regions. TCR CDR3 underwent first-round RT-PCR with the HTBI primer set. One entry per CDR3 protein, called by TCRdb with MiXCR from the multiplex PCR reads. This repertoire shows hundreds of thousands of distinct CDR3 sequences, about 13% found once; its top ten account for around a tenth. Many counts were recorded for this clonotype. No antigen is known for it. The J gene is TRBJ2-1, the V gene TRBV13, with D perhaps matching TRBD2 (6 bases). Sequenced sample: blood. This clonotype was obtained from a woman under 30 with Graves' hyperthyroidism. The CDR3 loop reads CASSPTSGYGEQFF. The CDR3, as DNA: TGTGCCAGCAGCCCAACGAGCGGGTACGGTGAGCAGTTCTTC.